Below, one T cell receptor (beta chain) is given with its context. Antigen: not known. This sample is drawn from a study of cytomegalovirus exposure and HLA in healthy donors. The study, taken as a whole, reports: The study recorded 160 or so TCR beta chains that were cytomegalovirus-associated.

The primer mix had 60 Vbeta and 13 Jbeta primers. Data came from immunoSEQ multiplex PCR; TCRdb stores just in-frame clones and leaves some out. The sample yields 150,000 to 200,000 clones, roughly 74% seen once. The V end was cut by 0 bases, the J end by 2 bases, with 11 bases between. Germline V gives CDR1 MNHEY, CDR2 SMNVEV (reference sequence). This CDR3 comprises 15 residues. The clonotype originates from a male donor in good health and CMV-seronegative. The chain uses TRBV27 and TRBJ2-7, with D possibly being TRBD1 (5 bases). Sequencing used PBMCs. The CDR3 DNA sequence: TGTGCCAGCAGTTTATCGGCGACAGCAGCCTACGAGCAGTACTTC. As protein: CASSLSATAAYEQYF.